The rows below give T cell receptor beta chains drawn from one sample of a study of T cell repertoires in cytomegalovirus infection. TCRdb recomputed calls from the reads with MiXCR, one row per CDR3 protein. The sample includes some 200,000 distinct CDR3 sequences, nearly 9.5% of them seen just once. The specimen sequenced was PBMCs. The origin of the receptors is a human donor in good health (CMV status not recorded). Some clones in this sample may be carry-over from other donors' samples. Each CDR3 is given with its conserved first and last residue. Size is omitted from some rows. Given values are once, few, many or a class for expanded clones.

TRBV12-3/TRBV12-4 many CASSSPSSGGHEQFF
TRBV14 few CASSYLRHETQYF
TRBV20-1 NA CSAPSGGGSVDKNIQYF
TRBV12-3/TRBV12-4 many CASSFDRADEKLFF
TRBV7-2 many CASSTRDLYEQYF
TRBV6-2/TRBV6-3 few CASSIRWDEQFF
TRBV19 many CASSGTGGISGNQPQHF
TRBV10-3 NA CAISESLAGTYEQYF
TRBV28 NA CASSFPGGNTIYF
TRBV7-2 many CASSFRQTSLAGGLNEQFF
TRBV14 NA CASSQAVSGNIYNEQFF
TRBV4-3 many CASSQADNGGYGYTF
TRBV12-3/TRBV12-4 once CASTQGGGSTDTQYF
TRBV7-8 many CASSLEPGGGRGEQFF
TRBV7-2 many CASSPYTDTQYF
TRBV7-2 many CASSRAGTSGIVYF
TRBV15 few CATSSFTGGATNEKLFF
TRBV4-3 many CASSRSGATSGANVLTF
TRBV29-1 NA CSVAGQGYIQYF
TRBV6-5 many CASSYRGRTDNEQFF
TRBV5-4 NA CASSFGPSGIEQFF
TRBV6-2/TRBV6-3 few CASSTPRDHQPQHF
TRBV7-9 many CASSEQTMRQETQYF
TRBV28 many CASSLSIGTGEFNNNQPQHF
TRBV7-8 medium-sized CASSPRVNNEQFF
TRBV20-1 many CSATTGETQYF
TRBV6-1 many CASSEWKGEGEFF
TRBV14 NA CASSQEHGGYTF
TRBV20-1 many CSARPPGEAQPQHF
TRBV19 few CASSITTNQPQHF
TRBV7-9 many CASSLAGADIVNTEAFF
TRBV6-2/TRBV6-3 few CASNHAGPAGTDTQYF
TRBV29-1 many CSVEEGDRVTEAFF
TRBV27 few CASSLLGRPGSGYTF
TRBV6-1 many CASRQVNNQPQHF
TRBV7-9 many CASSQMKGGETGELFF
TRBV7-2 many CASSPRVGGVGNQPQHF